A single sample gave rise to the 3 T cell receptor beta chains below, sequenced in a study of siplizumab effects on memory and regulatory T cells. Repertoires were generated with immunoSEQ multiplex PCR, while TCRdb's copy carries only in-frame clones and drops some. The sample has 100,000 to 110,000 clones, more than 85% seen once. Sample: CD4+ T cells sorted from blood. Receptor source: a human donor in good health.

J is TRBJ2-1 and V is TRBV27, with unresolved D. Germline V lookup: CDR1 MNHEY, CDR2 SMNVEV (reference sequence). Trimming removed 6 bases at V and 0 bases at J, with 12 bases between. CDR3 length: 15 amino acids. CDR3: CASSLGWDSYNEQFF. The DNA for the CDR3 is TGTGCCAGCAGCCTCGGTTGGGACTCCTACAATGAGCAGTTCTTC.

The chain joins TRBV7-2 to TRBJ1-2; TRBD1 agrees at 9 bases. The V gene's germline CDR1 is SGHTA and CDR2 FQGNSA. V gave up 6 bases and J gave up 4 bases; unmatched junction bases: 6. The CDR3 is 14 amino acids. CDR3 in DNA: TGTGCCAGCAGACGACCGGACAGGGGCTATGGCTACACCTTC. Encoded protein: CASRRPDRGYGYTF.

This chain links TRBV6-5 with TRBJ2-7; 8 bases are a match to TRBD1. V trimming: 5 bases; J trimming: 4 bases; junction bases outside the gene matches: 10. The CDR3 contains 15 residues. Per germline, CDR1 MNHEY and CDR2 SVGAGI. The chain's CDR3 is CASSTRTGFRYEQYF. CDR3 nucleotide sequence: TGTGCCAGCAGTACCCGGACAGGGTTTAGGTACGAGCAGTACTTC.